The rows below give T cell receptor beta chains drawn from one sample of a study of T cell responses to AZD1222 COVID-19 vaccine. The data were produced by immunoSEQ multiplex PCR, yet TCRdb's version contains in-frame clones alone and is incomplete. The table records some 180,000 clones, around 92% of them present only once. Sequences were derived from peripheral blood, sampled on day 0 of AZD1222 vaccination. The receptors stem from an adult in good health. The CDR3 runs from the conserved cysteine through the conserved F or W. Fields, in order: CDR3 DNA, CDR3 protein, clone size, V gene, J gene, D gene. The D gene is left open where the match is weak. The size field is filled for only some rows; it gives once, few, many or a size class.

cdr3_nt: TGTGCCAGCAGCTTCTCGGACTACGAGCAGTACTTC
cdr3_aa: CASSFSDYEQYF
clone_size: -
v_call: TRBV5-6
j_call: TRBJ2-7
d_call: -

cdr3_nt: TGTGCCAGCAGCTTAGTATTTTCGGGGGAGGGCAGGAACAATGAGCAGTTCTTC
cdr3_aa: CASSLVFSGEGRNNEQFF
clone_size: -
v_call: TRBV7-9
j_call: TRBJ2-1
d_call: TRBD2

cdr3_nt: TGCGCCAGCAGCCAAGAGGACAGGGTGGACTCACCCCTCCACTTT
cdr3_aa: CASSQEDRVDSPLHF
clone_size: -
v_call: TRBV4-1
j_call: TRBJ1-6
d_call: TRBD1

cdr3_nt: TGTGCCAGCAGCGTAGAGGGTTATGGCTACACCTTC
cdr3_aa: CASSVEGYGYTF
clone_size: few
v_call: TRBV9
j_call: TRBJ1-2
d_call: -

cdr3_nt: TGTGCCTGGAGTGTAATAGGGTTCACTGAAGCTTTCTTT
cdr3_aa: CAWSVIGFTEAFF
clone_size: -
v_call: TRBV30
j_call: TRBJ1-1
d_call: -

cdr3_nt: TGTGCAAGTCGCTGGGGACGGAAGACTAATGAAAAACTGTTTTTT
cdr3_aa: CASRWGRKTNEKLFF
clone_size: -
v_call: TRBV12-2
j_call: TRBJ1-4
d_call: -

cdr3_nt: TGTGCCACCAGTGATTCCGGACTAGCGGGAGTGGCAGATACGCAGTATTTT
cdr3_aa: CATSDSGLAGVADTQYF
clone_size: -
v_call: TRBV24-1
j_call: TRBJ2-3
d_call: TRBD2

cdr3_nt: TGTGCCAGCAGCCGGGAGGTGAGCTCCTATAATTCACCCCTCCACTTT
cdr3_aa: CASSREVSSYNSPLHF
clone_size: -
v_call: TRBV4-2
j_call: TRBJ1-6
d_call: -

cdr3_nt: TGTGCCAGCAGCCAAGAGGCTTACGAGCAGTACTTC
cdr3_aa: CASSQEAYEQYF
clone_size: -
v_call: TRBV14
j_call: TRBJ2-7
d_call: -

cdr3_nt: TGTGCCAGCAGCTTATCTAGCGGGAGAGTAAATGAGCAGTTCTTC
cdr3_aa: CASSLSSGRVNEQFF
clone_size: -
v_call: TRBV11-1
j_call: TRBJ2-1
d_call: TRBD2

cdr3_nt: TGTGCCAGTACTAGAAACAATGAGCAGTTCTTC
cdr3_aa: CASTRNNEQFF
clone_size: few
v_call: TRBV2
j_call: TRBJ2-1
d_call: -

cdr3_nt: TGTGCCAGCAGCCTCAATAGCAATCAGCCCCAGCATTTT
cdr3_aa: CASSLNSNQPQHF
clone_size: -
v_call: TRBV6-2/TRBV6-3
j_call: TRBJ1-5
d_call: -

cdr3_nt: TGCGCCACCAGCCAAGGGGCGGGGGGGGATGAGCAGTTCTTC
cdr3_aa: CATSQGAGGDEQFF
clone_size: -
v_call: TRBV4-1
j_call: TRBJ2-1
d_call: TRBD2

cdr3_nt: TGTGCCATAAAGGTTTCAGAGACCCAGTACTTC
cdr3_aa: CAIKVSETQYF
clone_size: -
v_call: TRBV10-3
j_call: TRBJ2-5
d_call: -

cdr3_nt: TGTGCCAGTAGTATGGACCTCTCAACTAATGAAAAACTGTTTTTT
cdr3_aa: CASSMDLSTNEKLFF
clone_size: -
v_call: TRBV19
j_call: TRBJ1-4
d_call: -

cdr3_nt: TGTGCCAGCAGCCGACAGCAGAACACCGGGGAGCTGTTTTTT
cdr3_aa: CASSRQQNTGELFF
clone_size: -
v_call: TRBV14
j_call: TRBJ2-2
d_call: -

cdr3_nt: TGTGCCAGCAGCGCGATTCGGACAGGGGAGACTGAAGCTTTCTTT
cdr3_aa: CASSAIRTGETEAFF
clone_size: -
v_call: TRBV9
j_call: TRBJ1-1
d_call: TRBD1

cdr3_nt: TGCAGTGCCACAACGGGACAGCCCCAGCATTTT
cdr3_aa: CSATTGQPQHF
clone_size: -
v_call: TRBV20-1
j_call: TRBJ1-5
d_call: -

cdr3_nt: TGTGCCACCAGTCAAACAGGGGAGGAGGGTGAAGCTTTCTTT
cdr3_aa: CATSQTGEEGEAFF
clone_size: -
v_call: TRBV24-1
j_call: TRBJ1-1
d_call: TRBD1

cdr3_nt: TGTGCCAGCAGCTTGGAGAGGCTACTGGGCAGGGGAGGTGGCTACACCTTC
cdr3_aa: CASSLERLLGRGGGYTF
clone_size: -
v_call: TRBV5-4
j_call: TRBJ1-2
d_call: -

cdr3_nt: TGCGCCAGCAGTGTGGGCATAGGGGCCACCGGGGAGCTGTTTTTT
cdr3_aa: CASSVGIGATGELFF
clone_size: -
v_call: TRBV10-1
j_call: TRBJ2-2
d_call: -

cdr3_nt: TGTGCCACCGCAGGACTAGCGGGAAATGAGCAGTTCTTC
cdr3_aa: CATAGLAGNEQFF
clone_size: -
v_call: TRBV12-3/TRBV12-4
j_call: TRBJ2-1
d_call: TRBD2

cdr3_nt: TGTGCCAGCATTCGGATGGGGGTTCAGGCCCAGCTTCTGAACACTGAAGCTTTCTTT
cdr3_aa: CASIRMGVQAQLLNTEAFF
clone_size: -
v_call: TRBV5-6
j_call: TRBJ1-1
d_call: -

cdr3_nt: TGTGCCAGCAGTGATACAGGGTACACTGAAGCTTTCTTT
cdr3_aa: CASSDTGYTEAFF
clone_size: once
v_call: TRBV28
j_call: TRBJ1-1
d_call: -

cdr3_nt: TGTGCCAGTGCCCGGGAACAGGGGTTCAATCAGCCCCAGCATTTT
cdr3_aa: CASAREQGFNQPQHF
clone_size: -
v_call: TRBV19
j_call: TRBJ1-5
d_call: TRBD1

cdr3_nt: TGTGCTAGTAGCCGTGAGGGGCTGGGTGGCTACACCTTC
cdr3_aa: CASSREGLGGYTF
clone_size: -
v_call: TRBV12-5
j_call: TRBJ1-2
d_call: -

cdr3_nt: TGTGCCAGCAGCCCGACGGACCTGGGACTAGCGGGGGGGAGCACAGATACGCAGTATTTT
cdr3_aa: CASSPTDLGLAGGSTDTQYF
clone_size: -
v_call: TRBV3-1/TRBV3-2
j_call: TRBJ2-3
d_call: TRBD2

cdr3_nt: TGTGCCAGCAGTTCCCCAATAACAGGGGGCACCTACGAGCAGTACTTC
cdr3_aa: CASSSPITGGTYEQYF
clone_size: -
v_call: TRBV28
j_call: TRBJ2-7
d_call: TRBD1

cdr3_nt: TGTGCCAGCAGCTTAGAAGGGACGGGCGGCTACACCTTC
cdr3_aa: CASSLEGTGGYTF
clone_size: -
v_call: TRBV7-9
j_call: TRBJ1-2
d_call: -

cdr3_nt: TGTGCCAGCAGCTTTAACTCTGGGGCCAACGTCCTGACTTTC
cdr3_aa: CASSFNSGANVLTF
clone_size: -
v_call: TRBV7-3
j_call: TRBJ2-6
d_call: -

cdr3_nt: TGTGCCAGCAGCTTGGCTGGCAGGGGAAGGCATGAGCAGTTCTTC
cdr3_aa: CASSLAGRGRHEQFF
clone_size: -
v_call: TRBV5-6
j_call: TRBJ2-1
d_call: -

cdr3_nt: TGTGCCAGCAGCTTAGATGGATCTTATGGCTACACCTTC
cdr3_aa: CASSLDGSYGYTF
clone_size: -
v_call: TRBV7-9
j_call: TRBJ1-2
d_call: -

cdr3_nt: TGTGCCAGCAGTTTGAGGGGGGGTGGTGCCGGGGAGCTGTTTTTT
cdr3_aa: CASSLRGGGAGELFF
clone_size: -
v_call: TRBV27
j_call: TRBJ2-2
d_call: -

cdr3_nt: TGTGCCAGCTCCCCGGGACTAGCCTACAATGAGCAGTTCTTC
cdr3_aa: CASSPGLAYNEQFF
clone_size: -
v_call: TRBV18
j_call: TRBJ2-1
d_call: TRBD2

cdr3_nt: TGTGCCAGCAGTTTAAGCGCTAATCGCGGCTACACCTTC
cdr3_aa: CASSLSANRGYTF
clone_size: -
v_call: TRBV27
j_call: TRBJ1-2
d_call: -

cdr3_nt: TGTGCCATCAGTGAACGTGGGGGTCAGCCCCAGCATTTT
cdr3_aa: CAISERGGQPQHF
clone_size: -
v_call: TRBV10-3
j_call: TRBJ1-5
d_call: -

cdr3_nt: TGTGCCAGCAGCCCGATAGATGAGTTGTTAGGTTCACCCCTCCACTTT
cdr3_aa: CASSPIDELLGSPLHF
clone_size: -
v_call: TRBV5-6
j_call: TRBJ1-6
d_call: -

cdr3_nt: TGTGCCAGCAGTTACTCGTCAGGGGGTTATTCCTACGAGCAGTACTTC
cdr3_aa: CASSYSSGGYSYEQYF
clone_size: -
v_call: TRBV6-5
j_call: TRBJ2-7
d_call: TRBD1

cdr3_nt: TGTGCCATCAGTGATCGCCCAGGGAACACTGAAGCTTTCTTT
cdr3_aa: CAISDRPGNTEAFF
clone_size: -
v_call: TRBV10-3
j_call: TRBJ1-1
d_call: -

cdr3_nt: TGCAGCGTTGAGGAGGGGAACTTCGGAAACACCATATATTTT
cdr3_aa: CSVEEGNFGNTIYF
clone_size: -
v_call: TRBV29-1
j_call: TRBJ1-3
d_call: -

cdr3_nt: TGTGCCACTGCCGGACGGTCCTCCTACGAGCAGTACTTC
cdr3_aa: CATAGRSSYEQYF
clone_size: -
v_call: TRBV27
j_call: TRBJ2-7
d_call: -

cdr3_nt: TGTGCCAGCAGCGTAGGACAGGGGGACTATGGCTACACCTTC
cdr3_aa: CASSVGQGDYGYTF
clone_size: -
v_call: TRBV9
j_call: TRBJ1-2
d_call: TRBD1